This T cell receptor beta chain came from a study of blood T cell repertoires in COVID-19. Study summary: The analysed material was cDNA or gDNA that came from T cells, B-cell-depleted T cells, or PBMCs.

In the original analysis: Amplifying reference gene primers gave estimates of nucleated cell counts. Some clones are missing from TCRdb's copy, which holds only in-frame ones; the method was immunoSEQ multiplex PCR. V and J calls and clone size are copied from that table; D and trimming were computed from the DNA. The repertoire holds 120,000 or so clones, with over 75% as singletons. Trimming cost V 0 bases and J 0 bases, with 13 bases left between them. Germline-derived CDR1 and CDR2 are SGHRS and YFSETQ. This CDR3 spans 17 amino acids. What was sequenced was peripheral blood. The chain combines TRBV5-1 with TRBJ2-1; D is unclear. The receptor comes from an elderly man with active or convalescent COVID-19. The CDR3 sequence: CASSLEGRRDSYNEQFF. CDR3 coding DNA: TGCGCCAGCAGCTTGGAAGGCAGGCGAGACTCCTACAATGAGCAGTTCTTC.